This T cell receptor (beta chain) was captured in a study of blood T cell repertoires in COVID-19. Clones were read by immunoSEQ multiplex PCR, and TCRdb kept only the in-frame ones, dropping some. Altogether tens of thousands of clones are present, approximately 80% being singletons, with the ten largest covering under 20%. The CDR3 length is 14 residues. V dropped 6 bases and J dropped 7 bases, with 18 bases sitting between them. Germline CDR1 and CDR2: SNHLY and FYNNEI. This clonotype originated in a woman aged 55-70 years with acute or convalescent COVID-19. The rearrangement links TRBV2 to TRBJ1-2; unclear D gene. Input material: peripheral blood. CDR3 amino acids: CASSSTDQRGGYTF. Here the CDR3 DNA reads TGTGCCAGCAGCTCAACGGATCAGCGGGGTGGCTACACCTTC.